The clone carrying this T cell receptor beta chain was observed once. The antigen is not known. Germline and junction disagree at one end, which may indicate a read error. For blood RNA, unsorted whole blood served as the source, and germline DNA was extracted too. Chronic HBV infection, which was untreated, was present in the patients. They drew about 3.9 milliliters of peripheral blood before surgery. The data originate from a study of tumor-infiltrating lymphocytes in primary liver carcinoma. Background on the study: Surgical resection was used to treat these primary liver carcinoma patients.

This CDR3 has 13 amino acids. CDR1 is MNHEY and CDR2 is SVGAGI in the germline V gene. Findings and caveats of the study: Among the pair types, tumor region pairs showed more overlap than tumor-adjacent and tumor-blood pairs.

The authors made TCR beta cDNA from 400 to 600 ng total RNA with a constant-region primer. A slightly modified ARM-PCR protocol with three nested multiplex PCR rounds produced these TCR beta libraries. Two initial PCR rounds of around 10 cycles each paired TRBV1-TRBV30 forward primers with a C-beta reverse primer. TCRdb analysed the multiplex PCR reads with MiXCR anew, one entry per CDR3 protein. The profile covers some 200,000 distinct CDR3 sequences, with around 60% appearing a single time and 6% to 8.5% taken by the ten largest. Sequencing input: peripheral blood. The genes are TRBV6-5 and TRBJ1-6; no firm D call. The receptor comes from an older woman with primary liver carcinoma and hepatitis B virus infection. CDR3 protein: CGSSYSLGSPLHF. The CDR3 nucleotides read TGTGGCAGCAGTTACTCTTTAGGATCACCCCTCCACTTT.